This TCR beta chain was retrieved from a study of Ad26.COV2.S vaccination and SARS-CoV-2 variants. Study observations and caveats: Participants given vaccine showed non-spike TCR breadth similar to that of placebo recipients. Relative to placebo recipients, vaccine recipients exhibited elevated spike-specific TCR breadth. Possibly, TCR breadth and depth analyses underestimated total T cell responses. Vaccinees reportedly had broad spike-specific CD8+ and CD4+ T cell responses.

CDR3 size: 16 residues. Germline V gene sequence: CDR1 SGHVS, CDR2 FNYEAQ. The ends were cut back, 1 base at V and 0 bases at J, with 11 bases in the middle. On this clone: Antigen specificity is unknown.

Some clones are missing from TCRdb's copy, which holds only in-frame ones; the method was immunoSEQ multiplex PCR. Here the sample spans about 350,000 clones, just over 90% being singletons. This clonotype was obtained from a human donor who had recovered from COVID-19. The material sequenced was peripheral blood, taken after recovery from COVID-19. The V and J genes are TRBV7-6 and TRBJ2-3; tentatively, D is TRBD2 (7 bases). Written as DNA, the CDR3 is TGTGCCAGCAGCTTAGGAGGGGGGGGGAGCACAGATACGCAGTATTTT. Protein sequence: CASSLGGGGSTDTQYF.